Listed below are T cell receptor beta chains from one sample, sequenced in a study of T cell clonotyping in hematopoietic cell transplantation. TCRdb's table, derived via immunoSEQ multiplex PCR, lists solely in-frame clones and lacks some. This repertoire shows tens of thousands of clones, 94% found once; its top ten account for roughly 0.82%. The source material was peripheral blood mononuclear cells. All receptors come from a woman aged 50 to 65 in good health. Some clones in this sample may be carry-over from other donors' samples. CDR3s include the opening cysteine and the closing phenylalanine or tryptophan. Fields, in order: J gene, D gene, clone size, V gene, CDR3 protein, CDR3 DNA. D genes are given only for firm matches. Rows give clone size only sometimes, using once, few, many, or a class for an expanded clone.

TRBJ1-2 | . | . | TRBV11-2 | CASSLNPDNYGYTF | TGTGCCAGCAGCTTAAACCCAGATAACTATGGCTACACCTTC
TRBJ1-1 | . | . | TRBV7-3 | CASSSGHSNTEAFF | TGTGCCAGCAGCTCCGGACACTCGAACACTGAAGCTTTCTTT
TRBJ2-7 | . | . | TRBV4-1 | CASSPDFRGESGEQYF | TGCGCCAGCAGCCCCGACTTCAGAGGGGAGTCAGGCGAGCAGTACTTC
TRBJ1-6 | . | . | TRBV27 | CASTLNGAVSPLHF | TGTGCCAGCACCTTGAACGGGGCCGTTTCACCCCTCCACTTT
TRBJ1-2 | . | . | TRBV7-2 | CASSQMGVRVDGYTF | TGTGCCAGCAGCCAAATGGGGGTCAGGGTCGACGGCTACACCTTC
TRBJ2-7 | . | . | TRBV28 | CASRSPGFHEQYF | TGTGCCAGCAGATCTCCAGGGTTTCACGAGCAGTACTTC
TRBJ1-5 | . | . | TRBV19 | CASSTDDRYQPQHF | TGTGCCAGTAGTACGGACGACAGGTACCAGCCCCAGCATTTT
TRBJ2-5 | . | . | TRBV5-6 | CASSTDRGETQYF | TGTGCCAGCAGCACGGACAGAGGAGAGACCCAGTACTTC
TRBJ1-2 | . | . | TRBV28 | CASSRVANYGYTF | TGTGCCAGCAGTAGAGTAGCTAACTATGGCTACACCTTC
TRBJ1-2 | . | once | TRBV5-1 | CASSLDSPGGYGYTF | TGCGCCAGCAGCCTGGACAGCCCAGGTGGTTATGGCTACACCTTC
TRBJ2-3 | TRBD2 | . | TRBV7-2 | CASSFRTSSDTQYF | TGTGCCAGCAGCTTCCGGACTAGTTCGGATACGCAGTATTTT
TRBJ2-7 | . | . | TRBV4-2 | CASSQFPESYEQYF | TGTGCCAGCAGCCAGTTTCCGGAGTCCTACGAGCAGTACTTC
TRBJ2-5 | TRBD2 | . | TRBV7-2 | CASSPNLLAGGLGEYF | TGTGCCAGCAGCCCAAATTTACTAGCGGGGGGGCTGGGGGAGTACTTC
TRBJ1-1 | . | . | TRBV28 | CASLTSSRNTEAFF | TGTGCCAGCCTTACCTCGAGCAGAAACACTGAAGCTTTCTTT
TRBJ2-3 | . | . | TRBV11-3 | CASSRYTDTQYF | TGTGCCAGCAGCCGATACACAGATACGCAGTATTTT
TRBJ2-5 | TRBD1 | . | TRBV19 | CASGTGGETQYF | TGTGCCAGTGGGACAGGGGGAGAGACCCAGTACTTC
TRBJ2-3 | . | . | TRBV30 | CAWRSSSTDTQYF | TGTGCCTGGAGAAGCTCTAGCACAGATACGCAGTATTTT
TRBJ1-2 | . | . | TRBV5-4 | CASSLDQGYTF | TGTGCCAGCAGCTTGGATCAGGGCTACACCTTC
TRBJ1-3 | . | . | TRBV28 | CASSLGNRATSGNTIYF | TGTGCCAGCAGTTTGGGTAACAGGGCTACCTCTGGAAACACCATATATTTT
TRBJ1-1 | . | . | TRBV6-1 | CASSEARREPTEAFF | TGTGCCAGCAGTGAAGCGCGTAGGGAGCCCACTGAAGCTTTCTTT
TRBJ2-4 | . | . | TRBV7-9 | CASSLGSPGNIQYF | TGTGCCAGCAGCTTGGGTTCTCCCGGAAACATTCAGTACTTC
TRBJ1-2 | . | . | TRBV9 | CASSSPPGWNGYTF | TGTGCCAGCAGCTCCCCCCCCGGGTGGAATGGCTACACCTTC
TRBJ2-3 | TRBD1 | . | TRBV30 | CAWTAGGVDTQYF | TGTGCCTGGACAGCAGGGGGCGTTGATACGCAGTATTTT
TRBJ1-1 | . | . | TRBV4-1 | CASSQDRGWDEAFF | TGCGCCAGCAGCCAAGATCGGGGCTGGGATGAAGCTTTCTTT
TRBJ2-3 | . | . | TRBV29-1 | CSGTVGADTQYF | TGCAGCGGTACCGTCGGAGCAGATACGCAGTATTTT
TRBJ1-2 | . | . | TRBV11-3 | CASSDEPYGYTF | TGTGCCAGCAGTGACGAGCCTTATGGCTACACCTTC
TRBJ1-2 | TRBD1 | . | TRBV6-1 | CASSTGTAFF | TGTGCCAGCAGCACCGGGACAGCTTTCTTC
TRBJ1-4 | . | . | TRBV4-2 | CASSQGFVQPGEANEKLFF | TGTGCCAGCAGCCAAGGTTTCGTGCAGCCAGGGGAGGCTAATGAAAAACTGTTTTTT
TRBJ2-2 | . | . | TRBV6-5 | CASSRGTGELFF | TGTGCCAGCAGTCGCGGCACCGGGGAGCTGTTTTTT
TRBJ1-3 | . | . | TRBV6-5 | CASSYRVFSTIYF | TGTGCCAGCAGTTACCGGGTCTTCTCGACCATATATTTT
TRBJ2-1 | TRBD1 | . | TRBV19 | CASRTGSFNEQFF | TGTGCCAGTCGGACAGGGAGTTTCAATGAGCAGTTCTTC
TRBJ2-7 | TRBD1 | . | TRBV14 | CASSQVSRGLGKQYF | TGTGCCAGCAGCCAAGTCTCCAGGGGGTTAGGCAAGCAGTACTTC
TRBJ2-1 | . | once | TRBV6-1 | CASFRRGQTEQFF | TGTGCCAGCTTCCGAAGGGGCCAGACTGAGCAGTTCTTC
TRBJ1-2 | TRBD1 | . | TRBV19 | CASSLIPGGYGYTF | TGTGCCAGTAGTCTGATCCCAGGGGGCTATGGCTACACCTTC
TRBJ1-4 | . | . | TRBV27 | CASGREKLFF | TGTGCCAGCGGTCGAGAAAAACTGTTTTTT
TRBJ2-7 | TRBD1 | . | TRBV7-3 | CASSLEGAREQYF | TGTGCCAGCAGCTTAGAGGGGGCGCGGGAGCAGTACTTC
TRBJ2-3 | . | . | TRBV7-3 | CASSLSGRADTQYF | TGTGCCAGCAGCTTATCCGGCAGGGCCGATACGCAGTATTTT
TRBJ1-3 | . | . | TRBV6-5 | CASSYGVNSGNTIYF | TGTGCCAGCAGTTACGGCGTAAACTCTGGAAACACCATATATTTT
TRBJ2-3 | . | . | TRBV2 | CASSVLSRGDTQYF | TGTGCCAGCAGTGTACTTTCGCGAGGAGATACGCAGTATTTT
TRBJ2-5 | TRBD1 | . | TRBV10-2 | CASSLGQGFSETQYF | TGCGCCAGCAGTTTGGGACAGGGGTTTTCAGAGACCCAGTACTTC
TRBJ2-7 | . | . | TRBV7-9 | CASSLRGEGEQYF | TGTGCCAGCAGCTTAAGGGGGGAGGGCGAGCAGTACTTC
TRBJ2-1 | TRBD2 | . | TRBV29-1 | CSVWRGAEAYNEQFF | TGCAGCGTCTGGCGGGGGGCGGAGGCCTACAATGAGCAGTTCTTC
TRBJ1-2 | . | once | TRBV7-3 | CASSLSGTNYGYTF | TGTGCCAGCAGCTTAAGCGGGACCAACTATGGCTACACCTTC
TRBJ1-2 | . | . | TRBV5-6 | CASSREQRYGYTF | TGTGCCAGCAGCCGGGAGCAGCGCTATGGCTACACCTTC
TRBJ1-1 | . | . | TRBV19 | CASSIQGRGTEAFF | TGTGCCAGTAGTATCCAGGGTAGGGGCACTGAAGCTTTCTTT
TRBJ2-1 | . | . | TRBV7-3 | CASSLGLYNEQFF | TGTGCCAGCAGCTTGGGCCTCTACAATGAGCAGTTCTTC
TRBJ2-7 | . | . | TRBV5-1 | CASSFGTSGGEQYF | TGCGCCAGCAGCTTTGGGACAAGCGGCGGCGAGCAGTACTTC
TRBJ1-6 | . | . | TRBV27 | CASSLSPDSSYNSPLHF | TGTGCCAGCAGTTTATCACCCGACAGCTCCTATAATTCACCCCTCCACTTT
TRBJ1-5 | . | once | TRBV10-3 | CAISEKWAGNSNQPQHF | TGTGCCATCAGTGAGAAGTGGGCAGGGAATAGCAATCAGCCCCAGCATTTT
TRBJ1-1 | . | . | TRBV15 | CATSREVLNTEAFF | TGTGCCACCAGCAGAGAAGTCTTGAACACTGAAGCTTTCTTT
TRBJ1-1 | . | . | TRBV5-3 | CARSIIGGSDTEAFF | TGTGCCAGAAGCATAATCGGGGGTAGTGACACTGAAGCTTTCTTT
TRBJ2-7 | . | . | TRBV28 | CASSLRAYEQYF | TGTGCCAGCAGTTTGAGGGCCTACGAGCAGTACTTC
TRBJ1-2 | TRBD1 | . | TRBV4-3 | CASSQIQGNGYTF | TGCGCCAGCAGCCAGATACAGGGGAATGGCTACACCTTC
TRBJ2-5 | . | . | TRBV6-5 | CASSKRVLRGTQYF | TGTGCCAGCAGTAAGCGGGTTCTCCGGGGGACCCAGTACTTC
TRBJ1-5 | TRBD1 | . | TRBV27 | CASSGGVGNQPQHF | TGTGCCAGTTCAGGGGGCGTTGGCAATCAGCCCCAGCATTTT
TRBJ2-2 | TRBD1 | . | TRBV5-1 | CASSPHGTANTGELFF | TGCGCCAGCAGCCCACATGGGACAGCTAACACCGGGGAGCTGTTTTTT
TRBJ1-2 | . | few | TRBV6-5 | CASSYYRTYGYTF | TGTGCCAGCAGTTATTACCGTACCTATGGCTACACCTTC
TRBJ1-1 | . | . | TRBV5-1 | CASNVGMNTEAFF | TGCGCCAGCAATGTAGGAATGAACACTGAAGCTTTCTTT
TRBJ2-5 | TRBD2 | . | TRBV4-3 | CASSQERGVQETQYF | TGCGCCAGCAGCCAAGAGCGGGGGGTACAAGAGACCCAGTACTTC
TRBJ1-1 | . | . | TRBV28 | CASSLSRNTEAFF | TGTGCCAGCAGTTTAAGTAGGAACACTGAAGCTTTCTTT